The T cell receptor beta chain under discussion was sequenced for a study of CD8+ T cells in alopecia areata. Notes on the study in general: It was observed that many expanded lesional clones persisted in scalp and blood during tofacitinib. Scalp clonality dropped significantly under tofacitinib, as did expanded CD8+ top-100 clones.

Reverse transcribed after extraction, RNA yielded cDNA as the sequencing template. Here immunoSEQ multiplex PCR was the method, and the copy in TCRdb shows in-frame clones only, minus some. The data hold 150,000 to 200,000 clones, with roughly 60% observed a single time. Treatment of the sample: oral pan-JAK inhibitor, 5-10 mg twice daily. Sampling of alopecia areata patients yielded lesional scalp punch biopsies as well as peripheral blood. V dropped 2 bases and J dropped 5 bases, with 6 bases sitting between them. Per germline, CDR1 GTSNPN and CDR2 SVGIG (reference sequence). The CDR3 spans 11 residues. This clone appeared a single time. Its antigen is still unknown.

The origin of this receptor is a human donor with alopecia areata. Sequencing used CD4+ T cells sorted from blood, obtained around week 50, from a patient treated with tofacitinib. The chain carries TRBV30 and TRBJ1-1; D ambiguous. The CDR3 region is CAWSRETEAFF. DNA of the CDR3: TGTGCCTGGAGTCGGGAGACTGAAGCTTTCTTT. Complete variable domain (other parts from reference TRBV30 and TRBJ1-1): SQTIHQWPATLVQPVGSPLSLECTVEGTSNPNLYWYRQAAGRGLQLLFYSVGIGQISSEVPQNLSASRPQDRQFILSSKKLLLSDSGFYLCAWSRETEAFFGQGTRLTVV.